The present T cell receptor (beta chain) was sequenced within a study of T cell responses to AZD1222 COVID-19 vaccine. General observations from the study: Vaccine-related CD4 TCRs covered spike, predominating at 160-218 and 743-854. Reports indicate that nearly half of spike-specific TCRs are directed at unmutated variant regions. Clonal diversity was possibly underestimated, and white British individuals and females predominated among donors.

Regarding this clone: The antigen is not known.

Assay: immunoSEQ multiplex PCR; the TCRdb copy retains only in-frame clones and omits some. The sample has more than 95,000 clones, about 90% seen once; the top ten hold around 6.1%. V was cut by 2 bases and J by 8 bases, with 10 bases left in between. CDR1 and CDR2 from the germline V gene are ENHRY and SYGVKD. The CDR3 has 14 amino acids. Sequenced here: peripheral blood, sampled on day 0 of AZD1222 vaccination. The chain carries TRBV10-3 and TRBJ1-6; D ambiguous. The receptor was derived from an adult in good health. The CDR3 is CAISERITDSPLHF. The DNA for the CDR3 is TGTGCCATCAGTGAGCGGATAACTGATTCACCCCTCCACTTT.